This is a list of T cell receptor beta chains from one sample in a study of T-cell memory formation after mild COVID-19. TCRdb redid the calling of the 5' RACE reads with MiXCR, one entry per CDR3 protein. The profile shows roughly 350,000 distinct CDR3 sequences, approximately 21% of them singletons. Sequenced: PBMCs or a T cell subset sorted from them (not recorded which). These receptors all stem from an adult woman who had mild COVID-19 (a few samples of this study predate the infection). Cell type and time point are not known. CDR3s include the opening cysteine and the closing phenylalanine or tryptophan. D genes are given only for firm matches. Clone size, where shown, is once, few, many, or a class for clones that have expanded.

TRBJ2-7 few TRBV12-3/TRBV12-4 TRBD2 TGTGCCAGCAGTGATCTAGCGGGAGGGGACTACGAGCAGTACTTC CASSDLAGGDYEQYF
TRBJ2-3 - TRBV12-3/TRBV12-4 TRBD2 TGTGCCAGCAACCTTCGGCTAGCGGGCCACACAGATACGCAGTATTTT CASNLRLAGHTDTQYF
TRBJ1-1 - TRBV20-1 TRBD1 TGCAGTGCTAGAGCGTACAAGGACAGGGGGGTGATGAACACTGAAGCTTTCTTT CSARAYKDRGVMNTEAFF
TRBJ1-5 few TRBV6-1 TRBD1 TGTGCCAGCAGCCGCGACAGGGTTGGTCAGCCCCAGCATTTT CASSRDRVGQPQHF
TRBJ2-1 many TRBV6-2/TRBV6-3 TRBD2 TGTGCCAGCAGTTACGACCCGACTAGCGGGAGCGCCTACAATGAGCAGTTCTTC CASSYDPTSGSAYNEQFF
TRBJ1-6 - TRBV3-1 - TGTGCCAGCAGCCAAGATTTGGCCAGCTCCTATAATTCACCCCTCCACTTT CASSQDLASSYNSPLHF
TRBJ1-5 - TRBV28 TRBD1 TGTGCCAGCTCCCCGGACAGGGACAATCAGCCCCAGCATTTT CASSPDRDNQPQHF
TRBJ2-1 - TRBV4-2 TRBD2 TGTGCCAGCAGCCCCTCGACTAGCCGACGCGATGAGCAGTTCTTC CASSPSTSRRDEQFF
TRBJ2-1 few TRBV12-3/TRBV12-4 - TGTGCCACCCGCGGGCCGAGCTCCTACAATGAGCAGTTCTTC CATRGPSSYNEQFF
TRBJ1-5 few TRBV24-1 - TGTGCCACCCGGGGGGCAGCTAATCAGCCCCAGCATTTT CATRGAANQPQHF
TRBJ1-4 few TRBV15 - TGTGCCACCAGCAGAGCCTGGAGCGCATCTAATGAAAAACTGTTTTTT CATSRAWSASNEKLFF
TRBJ2-1 - TRBV12-3/TRBV12-4 TRBD1 TGTGCCAGCAGTTCAGGGGGATTAGGGGGGTTCTTC CASSSGGLGGFF
TRBJ1-2 - TRBV12-3/TRBV12-4 TRBD1 TGTGCCAGCAGTAGGGGACAGGGCTGGGGCTACACCTTC CASSRGQGWGYTF
TRBJ2-2 many TRBV4-3 TRBD2 TGCGCCAGCAGCCCGAACCTGCTAGCGGGAGCTGTGGAGCTGTTTTTT CASSPNLLAGAVELFF
TRBJ2-3 few TRBV9 - TGTGCCAGCAGCTCGGGGGAGTCAGATACGCAGTATTTT CASSSGESDTQYF